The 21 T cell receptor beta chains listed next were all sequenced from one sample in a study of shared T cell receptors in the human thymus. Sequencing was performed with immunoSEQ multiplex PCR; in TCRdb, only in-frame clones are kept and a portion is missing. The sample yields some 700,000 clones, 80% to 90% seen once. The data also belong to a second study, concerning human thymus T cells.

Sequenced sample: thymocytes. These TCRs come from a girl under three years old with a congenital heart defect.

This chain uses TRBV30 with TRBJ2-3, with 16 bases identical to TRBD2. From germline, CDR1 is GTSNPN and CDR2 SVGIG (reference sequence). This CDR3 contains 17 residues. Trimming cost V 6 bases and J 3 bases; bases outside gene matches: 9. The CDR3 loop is CACGTSGGAGCTDTQYF. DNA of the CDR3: TGTGCCTGCGGGACTAGCGGGGGGGCCGGGTGTACAGATACGCAGTATTTT.

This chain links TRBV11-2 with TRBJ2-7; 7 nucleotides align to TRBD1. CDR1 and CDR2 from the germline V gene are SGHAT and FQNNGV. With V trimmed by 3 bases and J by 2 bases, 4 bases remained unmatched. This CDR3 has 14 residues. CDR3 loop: CASSFRQGTYEQYF. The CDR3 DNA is TGTGCCAGCAGCTTCAGACAGGGAACCTACGAGCAGTACTTC.

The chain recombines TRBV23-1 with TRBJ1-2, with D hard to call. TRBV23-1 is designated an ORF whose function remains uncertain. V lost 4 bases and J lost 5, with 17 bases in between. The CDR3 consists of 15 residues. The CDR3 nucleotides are TGCGCCAGCAGTCTACATTATTGGCAGGATTATGGCTACACCTTC. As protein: CASSLHYWQDYGYTF.

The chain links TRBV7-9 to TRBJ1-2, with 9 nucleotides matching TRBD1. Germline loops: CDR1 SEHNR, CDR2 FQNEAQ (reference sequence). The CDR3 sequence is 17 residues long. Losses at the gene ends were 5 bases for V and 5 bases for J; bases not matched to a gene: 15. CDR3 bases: TGTGCCAGCAGCGCTAACCGGACAGGGGAAGGAAAGTATGGCTACACCTTC. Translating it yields CASSANRTGEGKYGYTF.

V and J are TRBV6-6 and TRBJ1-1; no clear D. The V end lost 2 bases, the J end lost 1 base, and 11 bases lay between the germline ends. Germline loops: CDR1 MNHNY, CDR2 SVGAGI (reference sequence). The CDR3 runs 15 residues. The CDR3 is CASSYEGSANTEAFF. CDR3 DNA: TGTGCCAGCAGTTACGAAGGGAGCGCGAACACTGAAGCTTTCTTT.

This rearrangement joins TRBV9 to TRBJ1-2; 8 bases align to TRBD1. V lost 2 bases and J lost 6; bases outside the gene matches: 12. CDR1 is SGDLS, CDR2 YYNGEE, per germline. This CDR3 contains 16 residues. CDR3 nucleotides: TGTGCCAGCAGCGTCGCTTATGGGGACAGGATGGATGGCTACACCTTC. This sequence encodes CASSVAYGDRMDGYTF.

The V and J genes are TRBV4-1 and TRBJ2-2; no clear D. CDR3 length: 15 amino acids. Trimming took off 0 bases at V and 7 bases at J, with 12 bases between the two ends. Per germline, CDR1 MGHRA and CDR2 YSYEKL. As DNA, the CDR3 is TGCGCCAGCAGCCAAGAGGCAGGTGCTAACGGGGAGCTGTTTTTT. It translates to CASSQEAGANGELFF.

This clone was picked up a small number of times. The CDR3 coding sequence is TGTGCCAGCAGTGATCGGGGGGGGCCTTATGAGCAGTTCTTC. Its translation: CASSDRGGPYEQFF. The gene calls are TRBV6-4 and TRBJ2-1, with 8 bases that match TRBD2. The ends lost 3 bases at V and 8 bases at J; junction bases unmatched: 6. This CDR3 comprises 14 residues. Germline assignment: CDR1 MRHNA and CDR2 SNTAGT.

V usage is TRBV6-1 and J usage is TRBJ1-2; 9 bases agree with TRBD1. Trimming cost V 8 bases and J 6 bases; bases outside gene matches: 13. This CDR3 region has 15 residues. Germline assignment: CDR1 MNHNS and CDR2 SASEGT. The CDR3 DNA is TGTGCCAGCCTTCTGCCTCTACAGGGGGCTGATGGCTACACCTTC. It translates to CASLLPLQGADGYTF.

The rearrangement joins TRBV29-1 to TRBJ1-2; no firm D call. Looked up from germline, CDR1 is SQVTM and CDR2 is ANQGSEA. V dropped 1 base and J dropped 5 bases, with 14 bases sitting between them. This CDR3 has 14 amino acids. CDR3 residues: CSVEGRGRGYGYTF. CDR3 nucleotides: TGCAGCGTTGAAGGGCGGGGAAGAGGGTATGGCTACACCTTC.

The CDR3 nucleotides read TGTGCCAGCAGCTTCGTTAGGAGGGGAACCGGGGAGCTGTTTTTT. It is translated as CASSFVRRGTGELFF. The V gene is TRBV7-6, the J gene TRBJ2-2; D is possibly TRBD2 (6 bases). The CDR3 is 15 residues long. CDR1 SGHVS and CDR2 FNYEAQ come from the germline V gene. The V end was cut by 3 bases, the J end by 5 bases, with 13 bases between.

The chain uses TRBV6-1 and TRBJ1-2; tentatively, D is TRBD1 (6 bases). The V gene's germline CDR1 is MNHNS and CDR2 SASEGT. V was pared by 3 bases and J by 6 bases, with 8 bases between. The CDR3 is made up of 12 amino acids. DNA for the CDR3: TGTGCCAGCAGTGAGGACAGCGATGGCTACACCTTC. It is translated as CASSEDSDGYTF.

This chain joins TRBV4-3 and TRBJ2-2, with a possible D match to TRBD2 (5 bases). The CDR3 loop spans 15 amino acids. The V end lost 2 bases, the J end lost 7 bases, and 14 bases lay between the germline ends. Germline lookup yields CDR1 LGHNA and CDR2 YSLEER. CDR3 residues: CASSQIRSGFGELFF. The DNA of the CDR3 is TGCGCCAGCAGCCAAATTCGGTCGGGGTTCGGGGAGCTGTTTTTT.

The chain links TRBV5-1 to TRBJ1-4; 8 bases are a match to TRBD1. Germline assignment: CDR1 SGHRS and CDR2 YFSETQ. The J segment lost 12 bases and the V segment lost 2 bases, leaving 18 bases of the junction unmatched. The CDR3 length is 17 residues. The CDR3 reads CASSLDLDRDVQGELFF. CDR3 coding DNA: TGCGCCAGCAGCTTAGACCTGGACAGGGATGTCCAGGGGGAACTGTTTTTT.

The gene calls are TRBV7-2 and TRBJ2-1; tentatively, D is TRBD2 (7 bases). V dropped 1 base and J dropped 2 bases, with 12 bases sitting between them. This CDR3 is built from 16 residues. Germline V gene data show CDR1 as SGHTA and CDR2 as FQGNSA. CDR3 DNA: TGTGCCAGCAGCTTAGTCGGCGGGGGCCCCTACAATGAGCAGTTCTTC. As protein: CASSLVGGGPYNEQFF.

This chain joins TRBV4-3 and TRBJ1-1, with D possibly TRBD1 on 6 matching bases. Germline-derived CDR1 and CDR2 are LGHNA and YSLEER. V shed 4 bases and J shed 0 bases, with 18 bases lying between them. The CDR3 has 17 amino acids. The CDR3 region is CASSPTGWDHMNTEAFF. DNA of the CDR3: TGCGCCAGCAGCCCCACAGGGTGGGATCACATGAACACTGAAGCTTTCTTT.

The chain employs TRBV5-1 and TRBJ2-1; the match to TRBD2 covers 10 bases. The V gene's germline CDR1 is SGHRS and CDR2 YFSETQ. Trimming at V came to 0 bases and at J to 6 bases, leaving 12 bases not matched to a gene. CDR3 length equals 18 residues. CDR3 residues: CASSLGSGGTLIGNEQFF. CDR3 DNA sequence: TGCGCCAGCAGCTTGGGTAGCGGGGGGACCTTAATAGGCAATGAGCAGTTCTTC.

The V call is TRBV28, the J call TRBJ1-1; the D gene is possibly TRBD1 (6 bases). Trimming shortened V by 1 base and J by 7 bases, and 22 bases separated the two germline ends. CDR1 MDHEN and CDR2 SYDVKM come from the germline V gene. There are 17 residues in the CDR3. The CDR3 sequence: CASSLFKGNDRTHEAFF. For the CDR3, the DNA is TGTGCCAGCAGTTTATTTAAGGGTAACGACAGGACTCATGAAGCTTTCTTT.

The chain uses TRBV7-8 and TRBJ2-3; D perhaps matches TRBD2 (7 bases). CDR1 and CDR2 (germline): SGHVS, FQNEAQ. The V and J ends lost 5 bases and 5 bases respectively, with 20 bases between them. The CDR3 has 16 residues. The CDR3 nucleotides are TGTGCCAGCAGCCCCCCCGTTGGCGGGGGCGGAGATACGCAGTATTTT. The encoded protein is CASSPPVGGGGDTQYF.

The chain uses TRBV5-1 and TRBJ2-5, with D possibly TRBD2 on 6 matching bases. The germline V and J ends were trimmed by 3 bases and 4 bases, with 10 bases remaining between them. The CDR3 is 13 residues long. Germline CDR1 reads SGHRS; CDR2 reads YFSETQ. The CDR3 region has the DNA TGCGCCAGCAGCTCGGCGGGGAGAGAGACCCAGTACTTC. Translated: CASSSAGRETQYF. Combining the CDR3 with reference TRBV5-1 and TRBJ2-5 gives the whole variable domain KAGVTQTPRYLIKTRGQQVTLSCSPISGHRSVSWYQQTPGQGLQFLFEYFSETQRNKGNFPGRFSGRQFSNSRSEMNVSTLELGDSALYLCASSSAGRETQYFGPGTRLLVL.

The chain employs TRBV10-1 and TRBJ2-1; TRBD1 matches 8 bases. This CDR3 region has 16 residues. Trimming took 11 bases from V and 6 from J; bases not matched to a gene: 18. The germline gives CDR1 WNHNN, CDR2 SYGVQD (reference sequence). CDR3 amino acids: CAHTGGLASLGNEQFF. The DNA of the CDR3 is TGCGCCCATACAGGGGGTTTGGCTAGCCTAGGCAATGAGCAGTTCTTC.